Described below is a single T cell receptor (beta chain) sequence and its context. The target antigen is unknown. The sample originates from a study of T-cell memory formation after mild COVID-19. Study overall: Most TCR clusters belonged to a single donor.

The CDR3 loop spans 16 amino acids. Germline CDR1 is LGHNA and CDR2 is YSLEER. With V trimmed by 2 bases and J by 5 bases, 7 bases remained unmatched. Findings and caveats of the study: A second wave expanding day 15 to 37 was CD4+-biased; contracting clones were balanced.

TCRdb used MiXCR to reprocess the 5' RACE reads, holding one entry per CDR3 protein. Altogether under 250,000 distinct CDR3 sequences are present, 15% being singletons, with the ten largest covering 2.1%. The sequencing sample was made of PBMCs or a T cell subset sorted from them (not recorded which). The TCR originated in an adult woman who had mild COVID-19 (a few samples of this study predate the infection). Cell type and time point are not known. The V gene is TRBV4-3, the J gene TRBJ2-3; 10 bases are a match to TRBD2. CDR3 nucleotides: TGCGCCAGCAGCCAATCGGCTAGCGGGAGACGAGATACGCAGTATTTT. Encoded protein: CASSQSASGRRDTQYF.